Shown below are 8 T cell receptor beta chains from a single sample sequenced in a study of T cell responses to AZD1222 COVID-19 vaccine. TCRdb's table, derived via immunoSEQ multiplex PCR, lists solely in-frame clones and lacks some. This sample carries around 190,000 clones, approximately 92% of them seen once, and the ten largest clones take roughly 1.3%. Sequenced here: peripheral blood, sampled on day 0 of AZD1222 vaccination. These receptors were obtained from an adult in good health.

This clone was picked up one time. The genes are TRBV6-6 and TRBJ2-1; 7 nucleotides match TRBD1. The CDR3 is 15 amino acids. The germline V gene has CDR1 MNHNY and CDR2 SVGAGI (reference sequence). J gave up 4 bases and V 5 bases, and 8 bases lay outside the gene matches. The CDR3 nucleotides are TGTGCCAGCAGTCTCCAGGACAGGACTTACAATGAGCAGTTCTTC. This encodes CASSLQDRTYNEQFF.

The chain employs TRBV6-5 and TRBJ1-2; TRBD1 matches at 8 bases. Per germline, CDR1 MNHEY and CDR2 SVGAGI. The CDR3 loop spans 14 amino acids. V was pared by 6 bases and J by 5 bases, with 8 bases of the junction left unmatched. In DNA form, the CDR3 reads TGTGCCAGCAGCTACGGGACAGGCCAGTATGGCTACACCTTC. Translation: CASSYGTGQYGYTF.

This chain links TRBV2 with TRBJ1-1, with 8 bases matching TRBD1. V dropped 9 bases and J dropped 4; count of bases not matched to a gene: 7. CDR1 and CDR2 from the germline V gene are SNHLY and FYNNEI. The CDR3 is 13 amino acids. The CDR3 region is CASPTGVGTEAFF. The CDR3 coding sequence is TGTGCCAGTCCGACAGGGGTGGGCACTGAAGCTTTCTTT.

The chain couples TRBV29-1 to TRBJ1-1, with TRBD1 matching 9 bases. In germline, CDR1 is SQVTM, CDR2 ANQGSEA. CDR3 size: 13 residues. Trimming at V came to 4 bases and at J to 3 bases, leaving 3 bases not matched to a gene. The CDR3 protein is CSVVTGGYTEAFF. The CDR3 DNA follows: TGCAGCGTTGTGACAGGGGGGTACACTGAAGCTTTCTTT.

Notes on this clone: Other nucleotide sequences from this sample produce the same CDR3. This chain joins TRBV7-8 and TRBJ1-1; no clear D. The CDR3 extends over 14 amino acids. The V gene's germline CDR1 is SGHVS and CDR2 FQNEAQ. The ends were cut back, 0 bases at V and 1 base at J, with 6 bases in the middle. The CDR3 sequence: CASSLARRNTEAFF. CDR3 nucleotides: TGTGCCAGCAGCTTAGCCAGGAGGAACACTGAAGCTTTCTTT.

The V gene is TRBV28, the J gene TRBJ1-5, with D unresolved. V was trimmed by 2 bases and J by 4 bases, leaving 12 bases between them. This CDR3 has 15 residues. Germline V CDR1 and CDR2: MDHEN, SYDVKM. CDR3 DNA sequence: TGTGCCAGCAGTTTACTCCGACGGACTAATCAGCCCCAGCATTTT. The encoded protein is CASSLLRRTNQPQHF.

CDR3 loop: CASSGQRSSYNEQFF. The CDR3 DNA sequence: TGTGCCAGCAGTGGGCAGCGGAGCTCCTACAATGAGCAGTTCTTC. This rearrangement joins TRBV6-4 to TRBJ2-1; TRBD2 is a possible D gene (5 bases). The germline gives CDR1 MRHNA, CDR2 SNTAGT. This CDR3 contains 15 residues. V lost 4 bases to trimming and J lost 0 bases, with 10 bases between them.

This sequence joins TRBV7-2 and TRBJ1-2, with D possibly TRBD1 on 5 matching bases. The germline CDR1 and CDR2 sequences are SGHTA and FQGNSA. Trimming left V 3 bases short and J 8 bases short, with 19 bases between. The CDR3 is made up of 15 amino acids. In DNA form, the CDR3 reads TGTGCCAGCAGCTTGCCCAGGGTACCCGCTTCAGGCTACACCTTC. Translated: CASSLPRVPASGYTF.